This record covers a single T cell receptor (beta chain). The data derive from a study of T cell changes during pregnancy in multiple sclerosis. Trimming left V 5 bases short and J 7 bases short, with 24 bases between. The CDR3 totals 17 residues. Germline V gene data show CDR1 as MDHEN and CDR2 as SYDVKM. Method: immunoSEQ multiplex PCR; TCRdb's copy keeps in-frame clones and lacks some. This sample carries around 30,000 clones, about 92% of them seen once, and the ten largest clones take around 5.1%. The clonotype was recovered from a female donor with multiple sclerosis, enrolled in a pregnancy study. V is TRBV28 and J is TRBJ2-1, with D perhaps TRBD2 (6 bases). The sequences come from CD8+ T cells from peripheral blood mononuclear cells, collected in the first trimester of pregnancy. The CDR3 bases are TGTGCCAGCAGTCTACCCGGGGACTCCTCCAGGCGAAATGAGCAGTTCTTC. As protein: CASSLPGDSSRRNEQFF.